This is a list of T cell receptor beta chains from one sample in a study of cytomegalovirus exposure and HLA in healthy donors. Measured with immunoSEQ multiplex PCR; TCRdb has only the in-frame clones, and not every one. The table lists about 120,000 clones, about four fifths of them singletons. Material: PBMCs. The receptors were sampled from a woman in her thirties in good health and CMV-seronegative. CDR3s include the opening cysteine and the closing phenylalanine or tryptophan. The D gene is left open where the match is weak. Size values are once, few and many counts, or a class for expanded clones, and some rows have none.

D: .; size: .; V: TRBV18; J: TRBJ2-3; DNA: TGTGCCAGCTCCCCGACAGGAAGCACAGATACGCAGTATTTT; CDR3: CASSPTGSTDTQYF
D: .; size: .; V: TRBV21-1; J: TRBJ2-3; DNA: TGTGCCAGCAGCAAAGGCGGACTAGCTAGCACAGATACGCAGTATTTT; CDR3: CASSKGGLASTDTQYF
D: TRBD2; size: .; V: TRBV11-2; J: TRBJ2-1; DNA: TGTGCCAGCAGCCCCCTGGGGGGGTCTCAACACAATGAGCAGTTCTTC; CDR3: CASSPLGGSQHNEQFF
D: TRBD1; size: once; V: TRBV11-2; J: TRBJ1-5; DNA: TGTGCCAGCAGCTTAGGGACAGGGAGTCAGCCCCAGCATTTT; CDR3: CASSLGTGSQPQHF
D: TRBD1; size: .; V: TRBV2; J: TRBJ1-2; DNA: TGTGCCAGCAAAACGACAGGGAACTATGGCTACACCTTC; CDR3: CASKTTGNYGYTF
D: .; size: .; V: TRBV7-2; J: TRBJ2-5; DNA: TGTGCCAGCAGCTTTACGGGAGCCCTCGAGACCCAGTACTTC; CDR3: CASSFTGALETQYF
D: TRBD2; size: .; V: TRBV11-2; J: TRBJ2-1; DNA: TGTGCCAGCAGCAGGATTGGGTTTAGCGGGAGACTTGGCGACAATGAGCAGTTCTTC; CDR3: CASSRIGFSGRLGDNEQFF
D: TRBD1; size: .; V: TRBV9; J: TRBJ2-7; DNA: TGTGCCAGCAGCCTGGGACAGGGGTCCTACGAGCAGTACTTC; CDR3: CASSLGQGSYEQYF
D: TRBD2; size: .; V: TRBV4-1; J: TRBJ2-3; DNA: TGCGCCAGCAGCCAAGATGGTGGGAGGGGCACAGATACGCAGTATTTT; CDR3: CASSQDGGRGTDTQYF
D: TRBD1; size: once; V: TRBV28; J: TRBJ2-7; DNA: TGTGCCAGCAGTTTAGGATCGACAGGGTACGAGCAGTACTTC; CDR3: CASSLGSTGYEQYF
D: .; size: .; V: TRBV10-2; J: TRBJ2-1; DNA: TGCGCCAGCAGTGCTAAGACTGGATACAATGAGCAGTTCTTC; CDR3: CASSAKTGYNEQFF
D: TRBD2; size: .; V: TRBV5-1; J: TRBJ2-3; DNA: TGCGCCAGCAGCCAGGGACTAGCGGGTACTCAAGATACGCAGTATTTT; CDR3: CASSQGLAGTQDTQYF
D: .; size: .; V: TRBV7-6; J: TRBJ2-2; DNA: TGTGCCAGCAGCTTAGTCCTCACCGGGGAGCTGTTTTTT; CDR3: CASSLVLTGELFF
D: TRBD2; size: .; V: TRBV11-2; J: TRBJ2-3; DNA: TGTGCCAGCAGCTTAACGGGGGAGGGTACGCAGTATTTT; CDR3: CASSLTGEGTQYF
D: TRBD2; size: .; V: TRBV6-1; J: TRBJ2-7; DNA: TGTGCCAGCAGTGAACGGGGGGGGACGGTCTCCTACGAGCAGTACTTC; CDR3: CASSERGGTVSYEQYF
D: .; size: .; V: TRBV7-2; J: TRBJ2-7; DNA: TGTGCCAGCAGCTTGAGAGGCAGGGTGAGCTCCTACGAGCAGTACTTC; CDR3: CASSLRGRVSSYEQYF
D: .; size: .; V: TRBV10-2; J: TRBJ2-3; DNA: TGCGCCAGCAGTGATTCGGGTAGTCGCACAGATACGCAGTATTTT; CDR3: CASSDSGSRTDTQYF
D: TRBD2; size: .; V: TRBV5-1; J: TRBJ2-3; DNA: TGCGCCAGCAGCTTCAGGACTAGCCCAGATACGCAGTATTTT; CDR3: CASSFRTSPDTQYF
D: .; size: few; V: TRBV19; J: TRBJ2-1; DNA: TGTGCCAGTAAGCGGGCGGAATCCTACAATGAGCAGTTCTTC; CDR3: CASKRAESYNEQFF
D: .; size: .; V: TRBV7-2; J: TRBJ2-1; DNA: TGTGCCAGCAGCTTTCAGGGAATACAGTTCTTC; CDR3: CASSFQGIQFF
D: TRBD1; size: once; V: TRBV6-6; J: TRBJ2-7; DNA: TGTGCCAGCAGTTTTCCAGGGGGCTTATACGAGCAGTACTTC; CDR3: CASSFPGGLYEQYF
D: .; size: few; V: TRBV21-1; J: TRBJ2-7; DNA: TGTGCCAGCAGCAAAGCGAGGAGGAGGTCCTACGAGCAGTACTTC; CDR3: CASSKARRRSYEQYF
D: .; size: .; V: TRBV19; J: TRBJ1-5; DNA: TGTGCCAGTAGTCCCTCTACTTGGGGCGCGAATCAGCCCCAGCATTTT; CDR3: CASSPSTWGANQPQHF
D: TRBD2; size: .; V: TRBV4-1; J: TRBJ2-3; DNA: TGCGCCAGCAGCCAAGGGCTAGCGGCCACAGATACGCAGTATTTT; CDR3: CASSQGLAATDTQYF
D: TRBD1; size: .; V: TRBV4-1; J: TRBJ2-7; DNA: TGCGCCAGCAGCCCGACAGGGAACTCCTACGAGCAGTACTTC; CDR3: CASSPTGNSYEQYF
D: TRBD2; size: .; V: TRBV7-3; J: TRBJ2-3; DNA: TGTGCCAGCAGCTTATCTAGCGGGTCTAGCACAGATACGCAGTATTTT; CDR3: CASSLSSGSSTDTQYF
D: .; size: .; V: TRBV15; J: TRBJ2-3; DNA: TGTGCCACCAGCTCCCGCGGTAACACAGATACGCAGTATTTT; CDR3: CATSSRGNTDTQYF
D: .; size: .; V: TRBV7-8; J: TRBJ2-7; DNA: TGTGCCAGCAGCTTAGGTTATACCTACGAGCAGTACTTC; CDR3: CASSLGYTYEQYF
D: TRBD1; size: once; V: TRBV28; J: TRBJ1-4; DNA: TGTGCCAGCAGTCTCCGGGACAGGGTTGAAAAACTGTTTTTT; CDR3: CASSLRDRVEKLFF
D: .; size: .; V: TRBV19; J: TRBJ1-2; DNA: TGTGCCAGTAGTTCGGTAGGGGCCGACCGGAATGGCTACACCTTC; CDR3: CASSSVGADRNGYTF
D: TRBD1; size: .; V: TRBV5-1; J: TRBJ2-3; DNA: TGCGCCAGCAGCTTTGACCCCGGGACAGGGGTGGTTCGGGATTTT; CDR3: CASSFDPGTGVVRDF
D: .; size: .; V: TRBV6-5; J: TRBJ1-4; DNA: TGTGCCAGCAGTTACCGAGCAGGGAGGGATGAAAAACTGTTTTTT; CDR3: CASSYRAGRDEKLFF
D: TRBD1; size: .; V: TRBV5-1; J: TRBJ1-2; DNA: TGCGCCAGCAGCTTGCCACAGGGGCGGGTTGGAGATGGCTACACCTTC; CDR3: CASSLPQGRVGDGYTF
D: .; size: few; V: TRBV19; J: TRBJ2-4; DNA: TGTGCCAGTAGAGATCTAGCTCGTTCCAAAAACATTCAGTACTTC; CDR3: CASRDLARSKNIQYF
D: .; size: few; V: TRBV19; J: TRBJ2-5; DNA: TGTGCCAGTAGTATCACAGGGAGTCAAGAGACCCAGTACTTC; CDR3: CASSITGSQETQYF
D: .; size: .; V: TRBV7-9; J: TRBJ2-1; DNA: TGTGCCAGCAGCTTTTTGGCTGCGGGATCCAATGAGCAGTTCTTC; CDR3: CASSFLAAGSNEQFF
D: TRBD2; size: .; V: TRBV25-1; J: TRBJ2-1; DNA: TGTGCCAGCAGCCCGGGCCGAAGGACTAGCGGATACAATGAGCAGTTCTTC; CDR3: CASSPGRRTSGYNEQFF
D: .; size: once; V: TRBV6-9; J: TRBJ2-7; DNA: TGTGCCAGCAGTTATCAGGGGCATAGCTCCTACGAGCAGTACTTC; CDR3: CASSYQGHSSYEQYF
D: .; size: .; V: TRBV5-6; J: TRBJ2-3; DNA: TGTGCCTCGCCGTGGCCCGATACGCAGTATTTT; CDR3: CASPWPDTQYF
D: .; size: few; V: TRBV7-2; J: TRBJ2-2; DNA: TGTGCCAGCAGCTTAGTGAGCGAGATGGCCGGGGAGCTGTTTTTT; CDR3: CASSLVSEMAGELFF
D: .; size: .; V: TRBV20-1; J: TRBJ2-3; DNA: TGCAGTGCACACAGCACAGATACGCAGTATTTT; CDR3: CSAHSTDTQYF
D: .; size: once; V: TRBV5-1; J: TRBJ2-7; DNA: TGCGCCAGCAGCTTGTGGACAGAGTACGAGCAGTACTTC; CDR3: CASSLWTEYEQYF
D: .; size: .; V: TRBV18; J: TRBJ2-1; DNA: TGTGCCAGCTCACCACTTACAGGGCAAGGGGTATACGAGCAGTTCTTC; CDR3: CASSPLTGQGVYEQFF
D: TRBD2; size: .; V: TRBV10-3; J: TRBJ2-2; DNA: TGTGCCATCAGTGAGACAGGACTAGCGGCGAACACCGGGGAGCTGTTTTTT; CDR3: CAISETGLAANTGELFF
D: .; size: .; V: TRBV28; J: TRBJ1-4; DNA: TGTGCCAGCAGTGTAGGGGGAGCTAATGAAAAACTGTTTTTT; CDR3: CASSVGGANEKLFF